This T cell receptor (beta chain) was recorded in a study of Graves' ophthalmopathy and Graves' hyperthyroidism. Trimming took 3 bases from V and 3 from J, leaving 11 bases between them. Looked up from germline, CDR1 is MNHNS and CDR2 is SASEGT. The CDR3 covers 14 residues. On this clonotype itself: What it recognizes is unknown.

Whole-study results and caveats: Most thyroid-expanded clonotypes exceeding 0.001 frequency were also found in blood.

Thyroid ultrasound, orbital computed tomography, TRAb, serum thyroxine and clinical symptoms formed the basis of diagnosis. RNA transcripts were the source from which TCR beta CDR3 regions were amplified. HTBI-primed RT-PCR formed the first round, and a multiplex PCR formed the second. TCRdb reprocessed the multiplex PCR reads with MiXCR, giving one entry per CDR3 protein. Seen here are almost 400,000 distinct CDR3 sequences, around 16% observed once, and the top ten hold 1.6%. The chain uses TRBV6-1 and TRBJ2-5; D ambiguous. This sequence originates from a woman younger than 30 with Graves' ophthalmopathy. Source material: peripheral blood. Here the CDR3 reads CASSDRFAEETQYF. The CDR3 DNA reads TGTGCCAGCAGTGACCGCTTTGCGGAAGAGACCCAGTACTTC.